These T cell receptor beta chains were read from a single sample in a study of T-cell memory formation after mild COVID-19. TCRdb reprocessed the 5' RACE reads via MiXCR and lists one record per CDR3 protein. This sample has about 110,000 distinct CDR3 sequences, with approximately 13% found just once. Sequencing input: PBMCs or a T cell subset sorted from them (not recorded which). The receptors come from an adult woman who had mild COVID-19 (a few samples of this study predate the infection). Cell type and time point are not known. CDR3s include the opening cysteine and the closing phenylalanine or tryptophan. A D gene is named only where the DNA matches it firmly.

>.|TRBV5-1
CASSPTSPNEQFF
>.|TRBV5-5
CASSAITTGRGEQYF
>TRBD2|TRBV7-9
CASSPSGGLAAYNEQFF
>.|TRBV3-1
CASTLQGGPLDTQYF
>TRBD1|TRBV6-5
CASSYSIKPGQGYGYTF
>.|TRBV7-9
CASSTRQRTNEKLFF
>.|TRBV15
CATSRTLADQETQYF
>.|TRBV12-3/TRBV12-4
CASSLHHPGRAEQYF
>TRBD1|TRBV20-1
CSASLQGAPSYEQYF
>.|TRBV7-2
CASSRDGTSGNTIYF
>.|TRBV25-1
CASSEFGREEQYF
>TRBD2|TRBV29-1
CSVEDGELAGGPRGNEQFF
>.|TRBV6-1
CASSDVLGSQETQYF
>TRBD2|TRBV30
CAWSGSDFVVAGEQYF
>.|TRBV6-2/TRBV6-3
CASSYLTGNTEAFF
>.|TRBV15
CATSRDRASSRTDTQYF
>.|TRBV5-1
CASSLLREAGELFF
>.|TRBV7-8
CASSLVAATGNTEAFF
>TRBD1|TRBV20-1
CSARDLVTGTSNTEAFF
>.|TRBV24-1
CATQGVSGYGELFF
>.|TRBV4-3
CASSQDRLDTQYF
>.|TRBV4-1
CASSQESVTNEQFF
>TRBD2|TRBV27
CASSLSRTSGKDYEQYF
>TRBD2|TRBV9
CASSPGGYSYEQYF
>TRBD2|TRBV7-2
CASSFVAGTPDEQYF
>.|TRBV29-1
CSAGSTGGSADTQYF
>TRBD1|TRBV7-9
CASSQRDSPTGELFF
>.|TRBV24-1
CATSGWGNTGELFF
>TRBD2|TRBV3-1
CASSPNLLPGGYEQFF
>.|TRBV6-2/TRBV6-3
CASSYARLQPGPKNTEAFF
>.|TRBV7-8
CASSEPGKETQYF
>.|TRBV12-3/TRBV12-4
CASSDLVTEAFF
>.|TRBV19
CASSIWSGETQYF
>.|TRBV7-9
CASRDGTNEKLFF
>TRBD2|TRBV29-1
CSVEGLLVEREYNEQFF
>TRBD2|TRBV4-2
CASSLQREHTGELFF
>.|TRBV7-2
CASSLAAGVNSNEQYF
>TRBD1|TRBV13
CASSFGDRGTGNTIYF
>.|TRBV11-2
CASSFYGSYTDTQYF
>.|TRBV5-1
CASSLDPGYAYEQYF
>TRBD1|TRBV12-3/TRBV12-4
CASSWGQGDGYTF
>.|TRBV7-8
CASSFRGGEQYF
>.|TRBV7-9
CASSLAGINNEQFF
>TRBD2|TRBV29-1
CSGAGTSGRALGYNEQFF
>TRBD1|TRBV25-1
CASSAGGRGGYTF
>.|TRBV27
CASSTQGLRNQPQHF
>.|TRBV12-3/TRBV12-4
CASSLGTGKYEQFF
>TRBD2|TRBV7-6
CASSLLLAGTDTQYF
>TRBD2|TRBV12-3/TRBV12-4
CASSPGLVSYNEQFF
>TRBD2|TRBV7-2
CASSLIWLAGGPGTDTQYF
>TRBD2|TRBV5-6
CASSSALAGNTDTQYF
>.|TRBV4-2
CASSQEGTQYF
>.|TRBV7-8
CASSLAQVNSPLHF
>.|TRBV5-6
CASSFERGGNIQYF
>TRBD1|TRBV7-9
CASRQGVTEAFF